These 23 T cell receptor beta chains were all obtained from the same sample, sequenced in a study of T cells after yellow fever vaccination. Each CDR3 protein gets one entry after TCRdb re-called the 5' RACE reads with MiXCR. The data show 250,000 to 350,000 distinct CDR3 sequences, with around 6.8% seen just once and roughly a sixth held by the top ten. The sample was PBMCs, taken approximately 47 days after the first yellow fever vaccination. These receptors were collected from a young man who received the YFV17D yellow fever vaccine.

The chain combines TRBV9 with TRBJ2-5, with 8 bases matching TRBD2. The V gene end was trimmed by 2 bases and the J gene end by 5 bases; junction bases not matched to a gene: 5. CDR1 and CDR2 from the germline V gene are SGDLS and YYNGEE. The CDR3 runs to 14 residues. CDR3 loop: CASSVAGGYETQYF. As DNA, the CDR3 is TGTGCCAGCAGCGTGGCGGGGGGCTATGAGACCCAGTACTTC.

This clonotype has only a few counts. The J gene is TRBJ1-2, the V gene TRBV6-1; D call uncertain. The CDR3 spans 15 residues. V shed 2 bases and J shed 4 bases, with 14 bases lying between them. Per germline, CDR1 MNHNS and CDR2 SASEGT. The DNA of the CDR3 is TGTGCCAGCAGTGAAACCAGGAGTCTGAGCTATGGCTACACCTTC. Protein sequence: CASSETRSLSYGYTF.

This sequence joins TRBV18 and TRBJ2-3; 7 bases fit TRBD1. V shed 6 bases, J shed 3 bases, and the junction held 9 bases outside the gene matches. This CDR3 contains 15 residues. Germline CDR1 is KGHSH and CDR2 is LQKENI. CDR3 loop: CASSRSQGWTDTQYF. The CDR3 DNA follows: TGTGCCAGCTCCCGCTCACAGGGGTGGACAGATACGCAGTATTTT.

The chain combines TRBV6-5 with TRBJ1-2, with D possibly being TRBD1 (5 bases). Per germline, CDR1 MNHEY and CDR2 SVGAGI. This CDR3 contains 15 residues. Trimming took 0 bases from V and 9 from J, leaving 17 bases between them. The CDR3 nucleotides are TGTGCCAGCAGTTACTCGGGGGGGTCCGGGTCGAGCTACACCTTC. Its translation is CASSYSGGSGSSYTF.

This clonotype came up a few times. In DNA, the CDR3 is TGTGCCATCAGTGAATCGCGGGAAGGTAATAGCAATCAGCCCCAGCATTTT. Protein: CAISESREGNSNQPQHF. The chain employs TRBV10-3 and TRBJ1-5; D gene ambiguous. Trimming shortened V by 3 bases and J by 0 bases, and 15 bases separated the two germline ends. There are 17 residues in the CDR3. Germline lookup yields CDR1 ENHRY and CDR2 SYGVKD.

The V gene is TRBV10-3, the J gene TRBJ2-2; 7 bases align to TRBD1. Germline CDR1 ENHRY, CDR2 SYGVKD. V was clipped by 4 bases and J by 0 bases; unmatched bases: 5. This CDR3 has 16 amino acids. The CDR3 DNA follows: TGTGCCATCAGTGGGACGGGACAGACGAACACCGGGGAGCTGTTTTTT. This codes for CAISGTGQTNTGELFF.

This clonotype was counted only a few times. V usage is TRBV6-5 and J usage is TRBJ2-2; D perhaps matches TRBD1 (6 bases). The germline V gene has CDR1 MNHEY and CDR2 SVGAGI. Trimming pared 1 base from V and 5 bases from J, leaving 14 bases between. CDR3 length equals 16 residues. The CDR3 DNA sequence: TGTGCCAGCAGTTACTGGCCTAGGGGGTCGACCGGGGAGCTGTTTTTT. This codes for CASSYWPRGSTGELFF.

Ten or more counts support this clonotype. The chain is built from TRBV6-2 or TRBV6-3 and TRBJ2-1, with a tentative D call TRBD1 (5 bases). Germline CDR1 and CDR2: MNHEY and SVGEGT. CDR3 length: 17 amino acids. Between the trimmed V and J ends, which lost 5 bases and 3 bases, there was a span of 20 bases. Here the CDR3 DNA reads TGTGCCAGCAGTAAAGGCCGACAAGGGGTCAGCTACAATGAGCAGTTCTTC. Its translation: CASSKGRQGVSYNEQFF.

This clonotype has at least ten counts. The chain uses TRBV5-6 and TRBJ1-1; the match to TRBD1 covers 8 bases. The CDR3 extends over 13 amino acids. J gave up 7 bases and V 0 bases, and 2 bases lay outside the gene matches. From germline, CDR1 is SGHDT and CDR2 YYEEEE. CDR3 region: CASSLGQGIEAFF. In nucleotides, the CDR3 is TGTGCCAGCAGCTTGGGACAGGGGATTGAAGCTTTCTTT.

The chain uses TRBV6-5 and TRBJ1-3; D is uncertain. Per germline, CDR1 MNHEY and CDR2 SVGAGI. This CDR3 is 13 amino acids long. The V end was cut by 2 bases, the J end by 2 bases, with 4 bases between. This CDR3 is CASSYRPGNTIYF. In DNA, the CDR3 is TGTGCCAGCAGTTACCGACCTGGAAACACCATATATTTT.

The J gene is TRBJ2-1, the V gene TRBV20-1; D is unresolved. V was trimmed by 0 bases and J by 9 bases, leaving 12 bases between them. The CDR3 has 13 amino acids. Germline CDR1 DFQATT, CDR2 SNEGSKA (reference sequence). This CDR3 is CSARDRRVGEQFF. DNA for the CDR3: TGCAGTGCTAGAGATCGAAGGGTCGGTGAGCAGTTCTTC.

J is TRBJ1-5 and V is TRBV5-4, with 10 bases identical to TRBD1. The CDR3 covers 15 residues. V shed 3 bases and J 4 bases; nucleotides not matched to a gene: 4. Per the germline V gene, CDR1 is SGHNT and CDR2 is YYREEE (reference sequence). Here the CDR3 reads CASSSGTGDNQPQHF. The CDR3 bases are TGTGCCAGCAGCTCCGGGACAGGGGATAATCAGCCCCAGCATTTT.

This clonotype was recorded at least ten times. The chain has TRBV12-3 or TRBV12-4 and TRBJ1-6, with D maybe TRBD1 (6 bases). The CDR3 sequence is 14 residues long. Trimming pared 7 bases from V and 6 bases from J, leaving 13 bases between. CDR3 sequence reads: CASKFGQLNSPLHF. In DNA, the CDR3 is TGTGCCAGCAAATTCGGACAGCTTAATTCACCCCTCCACTTT.

The V call is TRBV5-6, the J call TRBJ2-5; either TRBD1 or TRBD2 may fit D (7 bases each). CDR1 is SGHDT, CDR2 YYEEEE, per germline. This CDR3 is built from 16 residues. V was cut by 4 bases and J by 4 bases, with 20 bases left in between. The CDR3 sequence: CASSVWGRGLRETQYF. CDR3 DNA: TGTGCCAGCAGCGTGTGGGGGAGGGGGCTTCGAGAGACCCAGTACTTC.

This chain links TRBV7-2 with TRBJ2-2; 9 nucleotides agree with TRBD2. Germline loops: CDR1 SGHTA, CDR2 FQGNSA. V was pared by 8 bases and J by 7 bases, with 11 bases of the junction left unmatched. The CDR3 runs 15 residues. CDR3 DNA sequence: TGTGCCAGCTCGGGGACTAGCTCTTGGGGCGGGGAGCTGTTTTTT. It specifies CASSGTSSWGGELFF.

This chain links TRBV28 with TRBJ2-1, with D hard to call. CDR1 and CDR2 from the germline V gene are MDHEN and SYDVKM. The CDR3 extends over 16 amino acids. V was clipped by 5 bases and J by 5 bases, with 19 bases between them. CDR3 region: CASSPGHSTTHNEQFF. CDR3 DNA sequence: TGTGCCAGCAGTCCCGGGCACTCCACCACTCACAATGAGCAGTTCTTC.

This clonotype was picked up many times. The gene calls are TRBV28 and TRBJ1-3, with a tentative D call TRBD1 (6 bases). The CDR3 loop spans 14 amino acids. Trimming stripped 3 bases from V and 2 bases from J, with 8 bases between. CDR1 MDHEN and CDR2 SYDVKM come from the germline V gene. CDR3 DNA: TGTGCCAGCAGTTTCGGGGGGCCTGGAAACACCATATATTTT. It translates to CASSFGGPGNTIYF.

This chain uses TRBV7-2 with TRBJ1-1; a weak D match, TRBD1 (6 bases). The CDR3 has 14 residues. The V end lost 5 bases, the J end lost 1 base, and 11 bases lay between the germline ends. Germline V gene data show CDR1 as SGHTA and CDR2 as FQGNSA. CDR3 sequence (DNA): TGTGCCAGCAGCATCCAGACAGGGAACACTGAAGCTTTCTTT. Its protein is CASSIQTGNTEAFF.

Remarks on this clonotype: Just one base apart from a much larger clone, this may be a read error. The chain employs TRBV12-3 or TRBV12-4 and TRBJ2-3, with D possibly matching TRBD2 (5 bases). The V end was cut by 4 bases, the J end by 0 bases, with 11 bases between. The CDR3 has 15 residues. CDR3 residues: CASSSDCTSTDTQYF. The CDR3 DNA follows: TGTGCCAGCAGTTCGGACTGTACTAGCACAGATACGCAGTATTTT.

The rearrangement joins TRBV20-1 to TRBJ2-7, with D uncertain. CDR1 is DFQATT, CDR2 SNEGSKA, per germline (reference sequence). V lost 5 bases, J lost 6 bases, and 11 bases lay in between. The CDR3 sequence is 11 residues long. CDR3 DNA: TGCAGTGCTGTAACTAAGGGCGAGCAGTACGTC. This translates into CSAVTKGEQYV.

This clonotype showed up just a few times. This rearrangement joins TRBV10-3 to TRBJ2-2; D gene unclear. This CDR3 region has 17 residues. Germline V CDR1 and CDR2: ENHRY, SYGVKD. Trimming shortened V by 2 bases and J by 2 bases, and 15 bases separated the two germline ends. In nucleotides, the CDR3 is TGTGCCATCAGTGAGGTCTTGGGCCGCTCTAACACCGGGGAGCTGTTTTTT. It specifies CAISEVLGRSNTGELFF.

The chain joins TRBV6-6 to TRBJ1-1; D remains unclear. The V and J ends lost 5 bases and 1 base respectively, with 8 bases between them. The CDR3 totals 13 residues. In germline, CDR1 is MNHNY, CDR2 SVGAGI (reference sequence). Written as DNA, the CDR3 is TGTGCCAGCAGTCCCGCAGGGAACACTGAAGCTTTCTTT. Protein sequence: CASSPAGNTEAFF.

The sample holds many counts of this clonotype. This chain links TRBV6-5 with TRBJ2-7; 8 bases agree with TRBD1. Trimming at V came to 5 bases and at J to 3 bases, leaving 9 bases not matched to a gene. Germline V gene data show CDR1 as MNHEY and CDR2 as SVGAGI. This CDR3 has 15 residues. This CDR3 reads CASSPSGTGLYEQYV. CDR3 coding DNA: TGTGCCAGCAGTCCCTCGGGGACAGGACTCTACGAGCAGTACGTC.